Each of the 4 T cell receptor beta chains below was sequenced from the same sample in a study of radiation and T cells in renal cell carcinoma. The time point: baseline pretreatment blood. The treatment: 15 Gy SBRT to primary tumor, nephrectomy 4 weeks later. Data came from immunoSEQ multiplex PCR; TCRdb stores just in-frame clones and leaves some out. Among about 88,000 clones listed, approximately 86% were seen once. The sequencing used blood, collected from a patient whose treatment included radiotherapy and nephrectomy. The receptor set was obtained from a man in his fifties with renal cell carcinoma.

J is TRBJ2-6 and V is TRBV19; D unclear. CDR3 length equals 17 residues. Germline lookup yields CDR1 LNHDA and CDR2 SQIVND (reference sequence). Trimming cost V 3 bases and J 0 bases, with 12 bases left between them. The chain's CDR3 is CASSIRFTTSGANVLTF. The CDR3 DNA is TGTGCCAGTAGTATTCGTTTTACGACCTCTGGGGCCAACGTCCTGACTTTC.

The rearrangement joins TRBV9 to TRBJ2-7, with TRBD2 identical over 9 bases. Looked up from germline, CDR1 is SGDLS and CDR2 is YYNGEE. The CDR3 totals 12 residues. The CDR3 region is CSTERGAYEQYF. CDR3 in DNA: TGTTCGACGGAGCGGGGGGCCTACGAGCAGTACTTC. The full variable domain, rest sourced from reference TRBV9 and TRBJ2-7, is DSGVTQTPKHLITATGQRVTLRCSPRSGDLSVYWYQQSLDQGLQFLIQYYNGEERAKGNILERFSAQQFPDLHSELNLSSLELGDSALYFCSTERGAYEQYFGPGTRLTVT.

V is TRBV28 and J is TRBJ1-1; D might be TRBD1 (5 bases). The germline V gene encodes CDR1 MDHEN and CDR2 SYDVKM. This CDR3 spans 14 amino acids. V gave up 4 bases and J gave up 5 bases, with 14 bases separating them. CDR3 sequence: CASSSQGRRTEAFF. The CDR3, as DNA: TGTGCCAGCAGTTCTCAGGGCCGGCGGACTGAAGCTTTCTTT.

CDR3 in DNA: TGTGCCAGCAGCCTCCTCTTGAACTCCTACAATGAGCAGTTCTTC. Protein product: CASSLLLNSYNEQFF. V and J are TRBV14 and TRBJ2-1; no definite D call. Germline CDR1 SGHDN, CDR2 FVKESK. V shed 4 bases and J shed 0 bases, with 10 bases lying between them. This CDR3 contains 15 residues.